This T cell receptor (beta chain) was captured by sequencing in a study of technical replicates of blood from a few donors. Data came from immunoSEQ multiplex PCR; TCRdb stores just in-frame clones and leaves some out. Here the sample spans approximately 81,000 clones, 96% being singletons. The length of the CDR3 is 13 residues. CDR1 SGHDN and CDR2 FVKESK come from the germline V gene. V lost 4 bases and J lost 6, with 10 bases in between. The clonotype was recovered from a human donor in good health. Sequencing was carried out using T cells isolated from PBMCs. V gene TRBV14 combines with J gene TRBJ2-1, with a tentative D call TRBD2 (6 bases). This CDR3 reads CASSPRLGNEQFF. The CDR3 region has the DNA TGTGCCAGCAGCCCACGACTAGGCAATGAGCAGTTCTTC.